Below, one T cell receptor beta chain is given with its context. The data derive from a study of CD8 T cells in Susac syndrome. An amount of RNA that ranged from roughly 0.5 to 1 ug was reverse transcribed with random hexamers. MiXCR was run by TCRdb on the immunoSEQ multiplex PCR reads, yielding one entry per CDR3 protein. This table holds about 240,000 distinct CDR3 sequences, about 96% found once. The CDR3 has 14 amino acids. J was trimmed by 4 bases and V by 7 bases; bases with no gene match: 6. Germline V CDR1 and CDR2: MDHEN, SYDVKM. The material sequenced was CD4+ T cells from PBMCs. This sequence originates from a human donor with Susac syndrome. V and J are TRBV28 and TRBJ2-1; 8 bases map to TRBD1. The CDR3 nucleotides are TGTGCCAGCACCGTGGGGGACAGGTACAATGAGCAGTTCTTC. It codes for CASTVGDRYNEQFF.